These T cell receptor beta chains were read from a single sample in a study of OX40 agonist ivuxolimab in advanced cancers. TCRdb's table, derived via immunoSEQ multiplex PCR, lists solely in-frame clones and lacks some. Altogether about 82,000 clones are present, 90% to 95% being singletons, with the ten largest covering about 2.1%. The sample consisted of CD4+ or CD8+ T cells sorted from blood, taken in a trial of the OX40 agonist ivuxolimab. These receptors were taken from an adult with an advanced solid tumor such as melanoma, head and neck, liver or kidney cancer. CDR3s include the opening cysteine and the closing phenylalanine or tryptophan. D genes are given only for firm matches. Part of the rows lack a size; the others show once, few, many or a class for expanded clones.

TRBV6-6	TRBJ1-5	-	TRBD1	TGTGCCAGCCGGGACAGGGAACTCTCAGGTCAGCCCCAGCATTTT	CASRDRELSGQPQHF
TRBV5-3	TRBJ2-7	once	-	TGTGCCAGAAGCCTTCGTCTAGGGGGGGTCCACGAGCAGTACTTC	CARSLRLGGVHEQYF
TRBV6-5	TRBJ1-1	-	TRBD1	TGTGCCACTCGGGACAGGGGCATATTGAACACTGAAGCTTTCTTT	CATRDRGILNTEAFF
TRBV7-8	TRBJ2-2	once	TRBD2	TGTGCCAGCAGCCAGACCCATGGGACTAGCGGATCGAACACCGGGGAGCTGTTTTTT	CASSQTHGTSGSNTGELFF
TRBV20-1	TRBJ2-3	-	-	TGCAGTGCTAGAAGTCCAGATACGCAGTATTTT	CSARSPDTQYF
TRBV7-9	TRBJ2-5	-	-	TGTGCCAGCAGCCCTTGGGGGTCAGAGACCCAGTACTTC	CASSPWGSETQYF
TRBV28	TRBJ1-5	-	TRBD1	TGTGCCAGCAGTTCGACAGGGATGGGTCATCAGCCCCAGCATTTT	CASSSTGMGHQPQHF
TRBV6-1	TRBJ2-7	-	-	TGTGCCAGCATCGCGGGGAGCTCCTACGAGCAGTACTTC	CASIAGSSYEQYF
TRBV30	TRBJ1-1	-	TRBD1	TGTGCCTGGAGCTCCGGGACAGTGATCATGAACACTGAAGCTTTCTTT	CAWSSGTVIMNTEAFF
TRBV18	TRBJ2-1	-	TRBD2	TGTGCCAGCTCCCCCGGGACGTTAGCGGGAGATGAGCAGTTCTTC	CASSPGTLAGDEQFF
TRBV28	TRBJ2-1	-	TRBD2	TGTGCCAGCAGTTTAGCGGGAGGGCGGAATGAGCAGTTCTTC	CASSLAGGRNEQFF
TRBV30	TRBJ1-1	-	-	TGTGCCTGGAGTGCCACAGTGAACACTGAAGCTTTCTTT	CAWSATVNTEAFF
TRBV27	TRBJ2-2	-	TRBD1	TGTGCCAGCAGTTCCGGGACAGGGGGTTCCGGGGAGCTGTTTTTT	CASSSGTGGSGELFF
TRBV27	TRBJ2-5	-	-	TGTGCCAGCAGGCCCACAGGGTTCGGAGAGACCCAGTACTTC	CASRPTGFGETQYF
TRBV4-2	TRBJ2-1	-	-	TGTGCCAGCAGCCAGATCGGAGATTACAATGAGCAGTTCTTC	CASSQIGDYNEQFF